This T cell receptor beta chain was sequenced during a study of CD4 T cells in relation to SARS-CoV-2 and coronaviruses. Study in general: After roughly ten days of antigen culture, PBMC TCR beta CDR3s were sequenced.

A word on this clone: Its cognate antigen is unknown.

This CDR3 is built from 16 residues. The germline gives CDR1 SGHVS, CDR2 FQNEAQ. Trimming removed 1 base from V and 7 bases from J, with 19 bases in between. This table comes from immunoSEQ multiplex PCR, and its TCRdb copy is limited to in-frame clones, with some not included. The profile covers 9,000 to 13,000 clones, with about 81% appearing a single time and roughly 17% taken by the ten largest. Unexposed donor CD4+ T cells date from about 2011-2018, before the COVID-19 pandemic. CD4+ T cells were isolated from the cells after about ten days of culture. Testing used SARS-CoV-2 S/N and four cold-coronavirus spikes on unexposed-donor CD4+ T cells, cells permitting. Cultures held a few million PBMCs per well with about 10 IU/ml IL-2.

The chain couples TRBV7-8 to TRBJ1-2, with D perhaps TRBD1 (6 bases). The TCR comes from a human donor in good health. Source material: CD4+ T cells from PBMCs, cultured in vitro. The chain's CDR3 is CASSLDRTAISSGYTF. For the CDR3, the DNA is TGTGCCAGCAGCTTAGATCGGACAGCCATCTCCAGTGGCTACACCTTC.